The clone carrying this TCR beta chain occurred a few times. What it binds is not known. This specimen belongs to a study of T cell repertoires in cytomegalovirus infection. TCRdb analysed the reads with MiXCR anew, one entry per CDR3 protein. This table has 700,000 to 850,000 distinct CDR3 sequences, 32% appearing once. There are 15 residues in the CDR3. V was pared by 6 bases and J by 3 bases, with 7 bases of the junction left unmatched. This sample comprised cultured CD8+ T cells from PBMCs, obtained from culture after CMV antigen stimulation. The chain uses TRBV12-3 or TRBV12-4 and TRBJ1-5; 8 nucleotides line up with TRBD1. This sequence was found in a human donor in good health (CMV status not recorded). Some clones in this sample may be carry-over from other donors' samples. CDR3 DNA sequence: TGTGCCAGCAGCTCGACAGGGGAGTTCAATCAGCCCCAGCATTTT. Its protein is CASSSTGEFNQPQHF.